This TCR beta chain was observed in a study of T-cell memory formation after mild COVID-19. This clonotype was seen only a few times. Antigen: not known. Study outcomes and limitations: Balance between CD4 and CD8 was seen in clones contracting day 15 to 85, and a CD4+ lean was seen in later expanders.

Trimming cost V 6 bases and J 2 bases; bases outside gene matches: 12. The CDR3 runs to 16 residues. From germline, CDR1 is LNHDA and CDR2 SQIVND (reference sequence). Constant-segment primers served in 5'RACE that generated TCR alpha and TCR beta cDNA libraries bearing sample barcodes and UMIs. MiXCR, run by TCRdb on the 5' RACE reads, gives a single entry per CDR3 protein. The sample lists 540,000 or so distinct CDR3 sequences, approximately 20% occurring once. The receptor comes from an adult woman who had mild COVID-19 (a few samples of this study predate the infection). Cell type and time point are not known. The sequencing input was PBMCs or a T cell subset sorted from them (not recorded which). This chain links TRBV19 with TRBJ2-7; 8 nucleotides match TRBD1. For the CDR3, the DNA is TGTGCCAGTAGCCCGTCTTGGGGACAGGCCCCCTACGAGCAGTACTTC. This encodes CASSPSWGQAPYEQYF.